Sequencing of this T cell receptor beta chain was carried out in a study of blood T cell repertoires in COVID-19. Background on the study: Donors in the United States, Italy and Spain gave samples during acute or convalescent COVID-19.

The CDR3 length is 17 residues. Per germline, CDR1 SGHRS and CDR2 YFSETQ. Trimming removed 0 bases from V and 0 bases from J; junction bases left unmatched: 5. The repertoire was sequenced with immunoSEQ multiplex PCR; TCRdb's copy has only in-frame clones and lacks some. This repertoire shows about 380,000 clones, around 85% found once; its top ten account for 3% to 4.5%. This sequence joins TRBV5-1 and TRBJ2-1; 8 positions agree with TRBD1. The TCR sequence derives from a woman aged 18-29 years with acute or convalescent COVID-19. Sequencing was carried out using peripheral blood. The CDR3 protein is CASSLVGTGNSYNEQFF. The CDR3 DNA reads as TGCGCCAGCAGCTTGGTGGGGACAGGTAACTCCTACAATGAGCAGTTCTTC.